The clone carrying this T cell receptor (beta chain) turned up a few times. Its antigen is still unknown. Amplification of TCR beta CDR3 regions was performed using RNA transcripts as template. Initially, a first-round RT-PCR of the TCR CDR3 employed the HTBI primer set. MiXCR, run by TCRdb on the multiplex PCR reads, gives a single entry per CDR3 protein. The table lists approximately 410,000 distinct CDR3 sequences, roughly 14% of them singletons. The PBMCs were sourced from fresh peripheral blood (10 ml). The sample is drawn from a study of T cells in Graves' hyperthyroidism and ophthalmopathy. About the study: The initial diagnosis was the point when peripheral blood was collected, ahead of any treatment.

Trimming pared 0 bases from V and 3 bases from J, leaving 12 bases between. Germline lookup yields CDR1 MGHRA and CDR2 YSYEKL. CDR3 length: 15 residues. Whole-study results and caveats: Ophthalmopathy, as predicted by the model, came a median around 6.7 months after the prediction.

The receptor comes from a man aged 18-30 years with Graves' ophthalmopathy. Sample: blood. The chain is built from TRBV4-1 and TRBJ2-7; tentative D call: TRBD1 (6 bases). The CDR3 here is CASSQDPGQVYEQYF. The CDR3 coding sequence is TGCGCCAGCAGCCAAGATCCGGGACAAGTCTACGAGCAGTACTTC.